This note documents a single T cell receptor beta chain sequence. This clone was observed a few times. It lacks a known antigen. No base qualities exist here, and no much larger clone lies one base off it. No immune events such as infections were documented for the healthy donors during the collection period. Blood repertoires from healthy donors were used as a training cohort for calibrating time-dependent variance in a beta-binomial model of differential abundance of T-cell clones. The training cohort included around 10 healthy donors, of whom 3 were female and 7 were male. The donors were between about 25 and 65 years old, with an average age of 43 years. Whole blood was collected from each healthy donor at three time points spaced 2 to 3 weeks apart and obtained from a commercial supplier. For immunosequencing, genomic DNA was extracted from unsorted whole blood. TCRbeta CDR3 regions were profiled with the immunoSEQ Assay using bias-controlled multiplex PCR amplification of genomic DNA. In the source study's methods: To quantify the absolute abundance of each unique TCRbeta CDR3 region, the sequences were collapsed and filtered. Differential abundance was tested with two models: a binomial (Fisher-equivalent) model and a beta-binomial model that adds time-dependent variance fitted from healthy donors. Clones with fewer than 5 combined templates were excluded, and clones with Benjamini-Hochberg FDR below 0.01 were called differentially abundant. The form v = (b*log(k)+a)^2 was used to model beta-binomial variance as a function of total template count across the two samples. TCRdb took over this immuneACCESS table, retaining in-frame rearrangements with V and J assigned. Such tables are incomplete; in checked studies, under half of the missing clones stem from an unresolved V gene, and the remainder is unexplained. D and trimming come from the DNA, and the V and J calls and clone size come from that table. The sample records over 100,000 clones, 88% of which are singletons. 7.5% to 9.5% of the sample goes to the ten largest clones.

For CDR1 and CDR2, the germline V gene (reference sequence) lists LNHDA and SQIVND. V loses 4 bases, J loses 11 bases, and the germline ends lie 14 bases apart. From its cysteine to its phenylalanine, the CDR3 spans 13 amino acids. The retained sequence is limited to the CDR3, 39 bases, with the frame set at the first base. This entry is derived from a study of identifying expanded T cells in peripheral blood (dated by TCRdb to between 2017 and 2020). With respect to the entire study: Technical replicates were generated by sequencing separate aliquots of the same genomic DNA pool, and four replicates were compared pairwise.

Study-wide findings and limitations: Variance in clone template counts between roughly two-week samples significantly increased with total template count across all healthy donors. The authors expected that biological variance in healthy repertoires might rise further over much longer intervals, such as months to years. The binomial model flagged approximately 1.2 differentially abundant clones between technical replicates, compared with about 15 over approximately 2 weeks and 18 to 20 over around four weeks. Across all healthy-donor time intervals, the beta-binomial model significantly cut both the number of clones called differentially abundant and the false-positive rate.

The sequenced sample consisted of blood. The receptor chain draws on TRBV19 and TRBJ2-2, with the D segment identity uncertain. The sequence was collected from a person aged 18 to 70 in good health. The CDR3 reads CASSTQSRGELFF. At the DNA level, the sequence is TGTGCCAGTAGTACCCAGTCCCGCGGAGAGCTGTTTTTT.